The sequence of this TCR beta chain was determined in a study of shared clonotypes between healthy human individuals. The assay was immunoSEQ multiplex PCR, and TCRdb's table has in-frame clones only and misses some. In the table there are around 2.5 million clones, approximately 93% of which are singletons. With respect to this clone: Its target is unknown.

Regarding the study as a whole: The study sampled only blood, and tissue repertoires likely differ.

With V trimmed by 7 bases and J by 4 bases, 14 bases remained unmatched. The germline gives CDR1 SGHNT, CDR2 YYREEE (reference sequence). The CDR3 is 16 residues long. The chain employs TRBV5-4 and TRBJ1-1; 9 bases agree with TRBD1. The sample was naive CD4+ T cells from PBMCs. The subset denotes: CD45RA+ positively selected. This TCR derives from a man aged 18 to 30 in good health. Some clones in this sample may be carry-over from other donors' samples. This CDR3 is CASGKVTGTGITEAFF. The DNA for the CDR3 is TGTGCCAGCGGTAAAGTAACCGGGACAGGGATCACTGAAGCTTTCTTT.